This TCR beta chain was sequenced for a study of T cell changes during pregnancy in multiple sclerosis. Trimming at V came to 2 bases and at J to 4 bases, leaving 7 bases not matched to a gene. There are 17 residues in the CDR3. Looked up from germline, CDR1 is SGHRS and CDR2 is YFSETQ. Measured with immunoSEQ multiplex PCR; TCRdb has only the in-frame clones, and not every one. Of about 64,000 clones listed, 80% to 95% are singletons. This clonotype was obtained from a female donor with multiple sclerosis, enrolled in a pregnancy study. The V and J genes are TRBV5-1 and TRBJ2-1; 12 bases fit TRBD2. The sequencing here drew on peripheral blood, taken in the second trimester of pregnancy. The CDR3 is CASSLTSGRPEYNEQFF. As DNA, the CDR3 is TGCGCCAGCAGCTTAACTAGCGGGAGGCCTGAATACAATGAGCAGTTCTTC. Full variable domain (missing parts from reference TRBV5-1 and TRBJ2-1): KAGVTQTPRYLIKTRGQQVTLSCSPISGHRSVSWYQQTPGQGLQFLFEYFSETQRNKGNFPGRFSGRQFSNSRSEMNVSTLELGDSALYLCASSLTSGRPEYNEQFFGPGTRLTVL.